The rows below give T cell receptor beta chains drawn from one sample of a study of vaccination and CD4 T cells after COVID-19. One entry per CDR3 protein, called by TCRdb with MiXCR from the PCR reads. The sample carries 14,000 to 15,000 distinct CDR3 sequences, roughly 52% recorded once. No antigen is known for these receptors. The sample consisted of CD4+ T cells from blood, cultured in vitro. All receptors derive from a human donor who had recovered from COVID-19. The CDR3 runs from the conserved cysteine through the conserved F or W. A D gene is named only where the DNA matches it firmly. Clone sizes are given selectively: once, few, many, or a class where the clone is expanded.

d_call | j_call | v_call | clone_size | cdr3_aa | cdr3_nt
TRBD1 | TRBJ2-1 | TRBV6-4 | few | CASSERTGGGNEQFF | TGTGCCAGCAGTGAGAGGACAGGGGGCGGCAATGAGCAGTTCTTC
TRBD1 | TRBJ1-5 | TRBV7-9 | - | CASSFDRGHPYSNQPQHF | TGTGCCAGCAGCTTCGACAGGGGCCACCCCTATAGCAATCAGCCCCAGCATTTT
TRBD1 | TRBJ2-7 | TRBV10-3 | - | CATGDRGLKAYEQYF | TGTGCCACTGGGGACAGGGGCCTAAAAGCCTACGAGCAGTACTTC
- | TRBJ1-2 | TRBV4-1 | - | CASSPTLRMGSYGYTF | TGCGCCAGCAGCCCCACTTTGAGGATGGGTAGCTATGGCTACACCTTC
- | TRBJ2-3 | TRBV7-2 | - | CASSPGTDTQYF | TGTGCCAGCAGCCCCGGTACAGATACGCAGTATTTT
TRBD1 | TRBJ1-2 | TRBV6-1 | - | CASRPGGFNYGYTF | TGTGCTAGCAGGCCAGGGGGTTTCAACTATGGCTACACCTTC
TRBD2 | TRBJ2-7 | TRBV10-3 | - | CAIRGAGVEREGYEQYF | TGTGCCATCAGGGGAGCCGGGGTTGAGCGGGAGGGGTACGAGCAGTACTTC
- | TRBJ1-1 | TRBV7-8 | - | CASSPTWPSYSVAEAFF | TGTGCCAGCAGCCCCACCTGGCCGAGCTATTCAGTCGCTGAAGCTTTCTTT
- | TRBJ1-3 | TRBV28 | - | CASSSGSLSGNTIYF | TGTGCCAGCAGTTCAGGGTCTTTGTCCGGAAACACCATATATTTT
- | TRBJ1-1 | TRBV24-1 | few | CATSAGGRNTEAFF | TGTGCCACCAGTGCGGGGGGGAGGAACACTGAAGCTTTCTTT
TRBD1 | TRBJ2-5 | TRBV20-1 | few | CSARDPGGAETQYF | TGCAGTGCTAGAGATCCAGGGGGCGCCGAGACCCAGTACTTC
- | TRBJ1-1 | TRBV6-1 | - | CASSETRSGRGTEAFF | TGTGCCAGCAGTGAAACGAGGTCAGGAAGGGGCACTGAAGCTTTCTTT
- | TRBJ2-3 | TRBV28 | - | CASSLTRLDTQYF | TGTGCCAGCAGTCTCACTAGGTTGGATACGCAGTATTTT
TRBD1 | TRBJ1-2 | TRBV28 | - | CASSRTGVRGYTF | TGTGCCAGCAGTCGAACAGGGGTACGTGGCTACACCTTC
TRBD1 | TRBJ1-2 | TRBV5-4 | once | CASSLPGQGAGGYTF | TGTGCCAGCAGCTTACCGGGACAGGGGGCCGGTGGCTACACCTTC
- | TRBJ1-2 | TRBV24-1 | - | CATSATSVNYGYTF | TGTGCCACCAGTGCGACATCGGTTAACTATGGCTACACCTTC
- | TRBJ2-1 | TRBV6-1 | - | CASRSFRDEQFF | TGTGCCAGCAGGTCCTTTAGGGATGAGCAGTTCTTC
TRBD1 | TRBJ2-3 | TRBV12-3/TRBV12-4 | once | CASNMDRSTDTQYF | TGTGCCAGCAATATGGACAGGAGCACAGATACGCAGTATTTT
- | TRBJ2-5 | TRBV19 | few | CASSIHPTQGHQETQYF | TGTGCCAGTAGTATTCATCCAACTCAGGGACACCAAGAGACCCAGTACTTC
- | TRBJ2-2 | TRBV7-3 | - | CASSSRTSGELFF | TGTGCCAGCAGCTCCCGGACCTCCGGGGAGCTGTTTTTT
TRBD1 | TRBJ1-2 | TRBV6-1 | - | CASSPGQTYGYTF | TGTGCCAGCAGCCCGGGACAGACGTATGGCTACACCTTC
TRBD1 | TRBJ1-2 | TRBV18 | - | CASSPRTGGDGYTF | TGTGCCAGCTCACCGCGGACAGGGGGCGATGGCTACACCTTC
TRBD1 | TRBJ1-3 | TRBV5-1 | - | CASRTTGADGNTIYF | TGCGCCAGCAGGACTACAGGGGCCGATGGAAACACCATATATTTT
- | TRBJ1-2 | TRBV6-2/TRBV6-3 | - | CASSYSQAMGYTF | TGTGCCAGCAGTTACTCCCAGGCTATGGGCTACACCTTC
TRBD2 | TRBJ2-3 | TRBV7-2 | - | CASSLVPAGGFRDTQYF | TGTGCCAGCAGCTTAGTCCCAGCGGGAGGGTTCAGGGATACGCAGTATTTT
- | TRBJ2-7 | TRBV2 | once | CASSPNYEQYF | TGTGCCAGCAGCCCCAACTACGAGCAGTACTTC
TRBD1 | TRBJ2-2 | TRBV19 | - | CASSQGQGHTGELFF | TGTGCCAGTAGCCAGGGACAGGGTCACACCGGGGAGCTGTTTTTT
- | TRBJ2-5 | TRBV6-5 | - | CASSYSRTEQWGETQYF | TGTGCCAGCAGTTACTCGCGGACAGAACAATGGGGGGAGACCCAGTACTTC
TRBD1 | TRBJ2-7 | TRBV20-1 | - | CSAREPRGQGGSEQYF | TGCAGTGCTAGAGAGCCACGGGGACAGGGTGGCTCCGAGCAGTACTTC
- | TRBJ1-5 | TRBV12-3/TRBV12-4 | - | CASSFNGEGNQPQHF | TGTGCCAGCAGTTTCAATGGGGAAGGCAATCAGCCCCAGCATTTT
TRBD1 | TRBJ1-1 | TRBV15 | - | CATSREVRGTEAFF | TGTGCCACCAGCAGAGAAGTCAGGGGGACTGAAGCTTTCTTT
TRBD1 | TRBJ2-1 | TRBV6-1 | - | CASSATRTGEQFF | TGTGCCAGCAGTGCCACCCGGACAGGGGAGCAGTTCTTC
TRBD1 | TRBJ2-7 | TRBV12-3/TRBV12-4 | - | CASSPDRGSYEQYF | TGTGCCAGCAGTCCGGACAGGGGTTCCTACGAGCAGTACTTC
- | TRBJ1-5 | TRBV20-1 | few | CSAIRIGFSNSNQPQHF | TGCAGTGCTATTCGGATCGGGTTCTCGAATAGCAATCAGCCCCAGCATTTT
- | TRBJ1-1 | TRBV4-3 | few | CASSQQAYAEAFF | TGCGCCAGCAGCCAACAGGCCTACGCTGAAGCTTTCTTT
- | TRBJ1-6 | TRBV20-1 | - | CSARAGASSSYNSPLHF | TGCAGTGCTAGAGCAGGGGCGAGCTCCTCCTATAATTCACCCCTCCACTTT
TRBD1 | TRBJ2-5 | TRBV7-6 | once | CASSHATGFDETQYF | TGTGCCAGCAGCCACGCGACAGGGTTCGATGAGACCCAGTACTTC
- | TRBJ2-5 | TRBV7-3 | - | CASSFGPRETQYF | TGTGCCAGCAGCTTCGGGCCTCGGGAGACCCAGTACTTC
- | TRBJ2-3 | TRBV20-1 | few | CSARGRITDTQYF | TGCAGTGCTAGGGGGAGGATCACAGATACGCAGTATTTT
TRBD2 | TRBJ2-3 | TRBV28 | - | CASSWGGFTDTQYF | TGTGCCAGCAGTTGGGGGGGATTCACAGATACGCAGTATTTT
TRBD1 | TRBJ2-3 | TRBV28 | few | CASDRAGGMDTQYF | TGTGCCAGCGACAGGGCAGGGGGTATGGATACGCAGTATTTT
TRBD2 | TRBJ2-1 | TRBV2 | - | CASRLGTSGASEQFF | TGTGCCAGCAGGCTCGGGACTAGCGGGGCTAGTGAGCAGTTCTTC
TRBD1 | TRBJ1-4 | TRBV5-4 | few | CASSWGGTGREKLFF | TGTGCCAGCAGCTGGGGGGGGACAGGGCGTGAAAAACTGTTTTTT
- | TRBJ2-7 | TRBV5-4 | few | CASSLTPAYEQYF | TGTGCCAGCAGCTTGACCCCAGCCTACGAGCAGTACTTC
TRBD1 | TRBJ1-1 | TRBV6-1 | few | CASRTGARAFF | TGTGCCAGCAGGACAGGGGCTAGAGCTTTCTTT
- | TRBJ1-2 | TRBV7-9 | - | CASSPGIPNYGYTF | TGTGCCAGCAGCCCGGGAATTCCGAACTATGGCTACACCTTC
- | TRBJ1-3 | TRBV20-1 | few | CSASRDFGNTIYF | TGCAGTGCTAGTAGGGACTTTGGAAACACCATATATTTT
- | TRBJ1-5 | TRBV6-1 | few | CASSTPGAQHF | TGTGCCAGCAGTACACCGGGAGCCCAGCATTTT